These 13 T cell receptor beta chains originate from one sample sequenced in a study of cytotoxic CD8 clonotypes in ibrutinib-treated CLL. Sequencing used immunoSEQ multiplex PCR; TCRdb keeps in-frame clones, though not all of them. The table records 150,000 to 200,000 clones, around three quarters of them present only once. This specimen was PBMCs, taken after 24 months of ibrutinib treatment. The source is a human donor with chronic lymphocytic leukemia.

This rearrangement joins TRBV7-8 to TRBJ2-7; D not resolved. Germline CDR1 SGHVS, CDR2 FQNEAQ. The CDR3 extends over 13 amino acids. Deletions cut 4 bases from V and 2 bases from J, with 9 bases between. The CDR3 loop is CASSSPRTYEQYF. The DNA for the CDR3 is TGTGCCAGCAGCTCCCCCCGGACCTACGAGCAGTACTTC.

The chain carries TRBV5-4 and TRBJ2-7; 8 bases fit TRBD2. Germline values: CDR1 SGHNT, CDR2 YYREEE (reference sequence). CDR3 length equals 13 residues. The V gene end was trimmed by 2 bases and the J gene end by 9 bases; junction bases not matched to a gene: 7. The CDR3 DNA reads as TGTGCCAGCAGCTTCCGGGAGGGCCTAGCGCAGTACTTC. It codes for CASSFREGLAQYF.

The chain couples TRBV5-1 to TRBJ2-2; weak D call: TRBD1 (6 bases). Germline-derived CDR1 and CDR2 are SGHRS and YFSETQ. V lost 5 bases, J lost 1 base, and 12 bases lay in between. The CDR3 spans 15 residues. CDR3 bases: TGCGCCAGCAGAAGTGGACAGTGGAACACCGGGGAGCTGTTTTTT. It yields the protein CASRSGQWNTGELFF.

The chain combines TRBV30 with TRBJ1-4; no clear D. Looked up from germline, CDR1 is GTSNPN and CDR2 is SVGIG (reference sequence). V lost 0 bases and J 0 bases, leaving 11 bases between the germline ends. The CDR3 length is 16 residues. CDR3 nucleotides: TGTGCCTGGAGTGTGGTTAGGACCCCAACTAATGAAAAACTGTTTTTT. Translation: CAWSVVRTPTNEKLFF.

The chain carries TRBV10-3 and TRBJ2-1; 7 nucleotides match TRBD1. J gave up 6 bases and V 4 bases, and 3 bases lay outside the gene matches. Per the germline V gene, CDR1 is ENHRY and CDR2 is SYGVKD. This CDR3 is built from 13 residues. CDR3 in amino acids: CAISVRQGNEQFF. The CDR3, as DNA: TGTGCCATCAGTGTCAGACAGGGCAATGAGCAGTTCTTC.

The chain is built from TRBV5-4 and TRBJ2-1; TRBD2 aligns across 12 bases. This CDR3 spans 14 amino acids. Germline CDR1 is SGHNT and CDR2 is YYREEE (reference sequence). After removal of 5 bases from V and 7 bases from J, the junction contained 4 bases not matched to a gene. The CDR3, as DNA: TGTGCCAGCAGGAGGACTAGCGGGACTAATGAGCAGTTCTTC. It is translated as CASRRTSGTNEQFF.

The chain couples TRBV4-3 to TRBJ2-7; the match to TRBD1 covers 7 bases. From germline, CDR1 is LGHNA and CDR2 YSLEER. V lost 0 bases, J lost 1 base, and 6 bases stayed unmatched. CDR3 size: 16 residues. In DNA, the CDR3 is TGCGCCAGCAGCCAAGATATCAGGGGGTGGTCCTACGAGCAGTACTTC. This encodes CASSQDIRGWSYEQYF.

The V and J genes are TRBV9 and TRBJ1-4; D gene ambiguous. The germline CDR1 and CDR2 sequences are SGDLS and YYNGEE. This CDR3 is built from 12 residues. The V and J ends lost 1 base and 7 bases respectively, with 5 bases between them. CDR3 sequence (DNA): TGTGCCAGCAGCGTATTGGGTGAAAAACTGTTTTTT. Amino acids: CASSVLGEKLFF.

The J gene is TRBJ2-5, the V gene TRBV27; 7 nucleotides line up with TRBD1. The CDR3 is 14 residues long. J lost 5 bases, V lost 5 bases, and 8 bases had no gene match. Germline V lookup: CDR1 MNHEY, CDR2 SMNVEV (reference sequence). CDR3 amino acids: CASSLSDRAETQYF. CDR3 nucleotides: TGTGCCAGCAGTCTCTCCGACAGGGCTGAGACCCAGTACTTC.

The chain joins TRBV30 to TRBJ2-2; TRBD1 matches at 9 bases. Germline assignment: CDR1 GTSNPN and CDR2 SVGIG (reference sequence). The CDR3 contains 14 residues. The V segment lost 5 bases and the J segment 0 bases; nucleotides outside the gene matches: 1. CDR3 sequence (DNA): TGTGCCTGGGACAGGGGGGCGAACACCGGGGAGCTGTTTTTT. It codes for CAWDRGANTGELFF.

V and J are TRBV7-8 and TRBJ1-5; TRBD1 aligns across 8 bases. V shed 6 bases and J 4 bases; nucleotides not matched to a gene: 8. This CDR3 comprises 15 residues. In germline, CDR1 is SGHVS, CDR2 FQNEAQ. The CDR3 is CASRPGTGPNQPQHF. The CDR3 region has the DNA TGTGCCAGCAGACCCGGGACAGGACCGAATCAGCCCCAGCATTTT.

The chain combines TRBV2 with TRBJ2-4; 13 bases are a match to TRBD2. This CDR3 is 20 amino acids long. The germline V gene encodes CDR1 SNHLY and CDR2 FYNNEI. After removal of 0 bases from V and 7 bases from J, the junction contained 15 bases not matched to a gene. DNA of the CDR3: TGTGCCAGCAGTGAAGCCGCAGGACTAGCGGGAGTAGTTGGGGGGAACATTCAGTACTTC. This sequence encodes CASSEAAGLAGVVGGNIQYF. The full variable domain, in which reference TRBV2 and TRBJ2-4 provide the parts outside the CDR3, is EPEVTQTPSHQVTQMGQEVILRCVPISNHLYFYWYRQILGQKVEFLVSFYNNEISEKSEIFDDQFSVERPDGSNFTLKIRSTKLEDSAMYFCASSEAAGLAGVVGGNIQYFGAGTRLSVL.

V gene TRBV12-5 combines with J gene TRBJ2-7; 9 bases match TRBD2. The length of the CDR3 is 14 residues. With V trimmed by 3 bases and J by 5 bases, 5 bases remained unmatched. Germline V gene lookup returns CDR1 LGHNT and CDR2 FRNRAP. The CDR3 loop is CASGFLAGAHEQYF. The DNA for the CDR3 is TGTGCTAGTGGTTTTTTAGCGGGAGCCCACGAGCAGTACTTC.